This TCR beta chain was documented in a study of CD8 T cells in Susac syndrome. Study-level findings and limits: The study's TCR sequencing and HLA analysis drew on a certain number of individuals. That number was acknowledged as relatively small.

The multiple sclerosis controls were treatment-naive patients with relapsing-remitting disease that was stable or active. V lost 0 bases and J 6 bases, leaving 15 bases between the germline ends. The CDR3 loop spans 15 amino acids. The germline CDR1 and CDR2 sequences are SGHNT and YYREEE (reference sequence). Details on this clonotype: Its antigen is not known.

RNA amounts of about 0.5 to 1 ug underwent reverse transcription with random hexamers. TCRdb reprocessed the immunoSEQ multiplex PCR reads via MiXCR and lists one record per CDR3 protein. The profile covers hundreds of thousands of distinct CDR3 sequences, with around 85% appearing a single time and approximately 0.12% taken by the ten largest. V and J are TRBV5-4 and TRBJ1-2; possibly TRBD1 for D (6 bases). Sequences were obtained from CD8+ T cells from PBMCs. The sequence was collected from a human donor with multiple sclerosis. The CDR3 region is CASSLGWDTFDGYTF. The CDR3 bases are TGTGCCAGCAGCTTGGGATGGGACACTTTCGATGGCTACACCTTC.